This T cell receptor beta chain was observed in a study of beta chain features in type 1 diabetes. About the study: Patients shared similar age, gender and cell yields with healthy donors.

All of the isolated RNA was reverse transcribed, so expressed TCRB transcripts were sequenced. Only in-frame clones appear in the TCRdb table, and some are missing; sequencing was by immunoSEQ multiplex PCR. The repertoire holds 150,000 to 200,000 clones, with around 9% as singletons. In its sample, this clone was seen many times. Its antigen is unknown. Sorting produced populations that all topped 95% purity. Broader study findings: Sequencing used cDNA, and cells with high TCR expression could therefore be over-represented. Within the patient group, naive, central memory and Treg TCRB repertoires appeared more similar to each other than within healthy donors. People with Type 1 diabetes carried modestly yet significantly shorter TCRB CDR3s in all four CD4+ subsets.

Specimen: central memory CD4+ T cells from blood. This TCR derives from a woman aged 25 to 45 with type 1 diabetes.

CDR3 sequence reads: CAWTPWTGSVGNEQFF. The CDR3 DNA is TGTGCCTGGACCCCATGGACAGGGTCGGTGGGCAATGAGCAGTTCTTC. J is TRBJ2-1 and V is TRBV30; 8 positions match TRBD1. J gave up 6 bases and V 4 bases, and 14 bases lay outside the gene matches. The CDR3 covers 16 residues. Germline CDR1 GTSNPN, CDR2 SVGIG (reference sequence).